This is a list of T cell receptor beta chains from one sample in a study of shared clonotypes between healthy human individuals. The assay was immunoSEQ multiplex PCR, and TCRdb's table has in-frame clones only and misses some. The profile shows roughly 530,000 clones, about 95% of them singletons. The sample taken for sequencing was naive CD4+ T cells sorted from blood. These receptors were collected from a woman in her twenties or thirties in good health. Each CDR3 is given with its conserved first and last residue.

TRBJ2-7,TRBV6-5,CATKQMGLAGAEQYF
TRBJ2-7,TRBV19,CASSETARSYEQYF
TRBJ1-1,TRBV4-1,CASSQAESSEAFF
TRBJ2-6,TRBV6-6,CASSYSWGEGANVLTF
TRBJ2-7,TRBV11-2,CASSLVGGVLGEQYF
TRBJ2-2,TRBV2,CASSFSGRVTGELFF
TRBJ2-1,TRBV11-3,CASSLDQGLAGYNEQFF
TRBJ2-2,TRBV7-2,CASSLPPNTGELFF
TRBJ2-3,TRBV5-1,CASSPSGGGTDTQYF
TRBJ2-1,TRBV5-8,CASSLGQFPSNEQFF
TRBJ1-2,TRBV5-6,CASSWFGLNYGYTF
TRBJ2-5,TRBV19,CASSQLAGEETQYF
TRBJ2-2,TRBV19,CASSPTRDRRRELFF
TRBJ2-7,TRBV4-1,CASSQEGTISYEQYF